The source of this T cell receptor (beta chain) is a study of blood T cell repertoires in COVID-19. Study overall: COVID-19 samples from acute and convalescent phases originated in the United States, Italy and Spain.

In the original workflow: Estimates of nucleated cell counts were drawn from the amplification of reference gene primers. Profiled with immunoSEQ multiplex PCR; TCRdb holds only in-frame clones, not every one. V and J calls and clone size come straight from that table; D and trimming were deduced from the DNA. The sample holds about 230,000 clones; roughly 82% are singletons and the top ten take 1.2% to 1.5%. The CDR3 contains 16 residues. Germline V gives CDR1 SGHDT, CDR2 YYEEEE. After removal of 0 bases from V and 5 bases from J, the junction contained 3 bases not matched to a gene. V and J are TRBV5-6 and TRBJ1-5; TRBD1 agrees at 12 bases. The receptor was isolated from a woman between 35 and 50 years old who had recovered from COVID-19. Input material: peripheral blood. Here the CDR3 reads CASSLGRDRGHQPQHF. The CDR3 DNA reads TGTGCCAGCAGCTTGGGCCGGGACAGGGGGCATCAGCCCCAGCATTTT.